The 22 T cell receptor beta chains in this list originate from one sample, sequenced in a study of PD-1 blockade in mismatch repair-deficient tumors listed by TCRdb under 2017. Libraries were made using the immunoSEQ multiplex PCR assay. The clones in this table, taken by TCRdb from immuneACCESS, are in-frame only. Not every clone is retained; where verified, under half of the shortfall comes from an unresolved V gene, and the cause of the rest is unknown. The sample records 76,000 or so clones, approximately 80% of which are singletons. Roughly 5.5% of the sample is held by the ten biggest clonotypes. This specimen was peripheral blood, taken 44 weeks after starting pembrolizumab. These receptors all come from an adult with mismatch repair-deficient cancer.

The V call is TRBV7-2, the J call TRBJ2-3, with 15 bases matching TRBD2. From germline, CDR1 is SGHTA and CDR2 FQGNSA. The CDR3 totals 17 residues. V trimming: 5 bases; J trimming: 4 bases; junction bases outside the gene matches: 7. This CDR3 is CASSPFGLAGGADTQYF. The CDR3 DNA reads TGTGCCAGCAGCCCATTTGGACTAGCGGGAGGGGCAGATACGCAGTATTTT. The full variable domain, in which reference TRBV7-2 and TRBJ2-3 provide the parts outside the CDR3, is GAGVSQSPSNKVTEKGKDVELRCDPISGHTALYWYRQSLGQGLEFLIYFQGNSAPDKSGLPSDRFSAERTGGSVSTLTIQRTQQEDSAVYLCASSPFGLAGGADTQYFGPGTRLTVL.

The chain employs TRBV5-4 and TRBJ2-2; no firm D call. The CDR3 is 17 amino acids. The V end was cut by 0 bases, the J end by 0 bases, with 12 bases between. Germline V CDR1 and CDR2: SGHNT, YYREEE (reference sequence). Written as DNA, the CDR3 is TGTGCCAGCAGCTTGGGGCAATCAGTCGCGAACACCGGGGAGCTGTTTTTT. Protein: CASSLGQSVANTGELFF.

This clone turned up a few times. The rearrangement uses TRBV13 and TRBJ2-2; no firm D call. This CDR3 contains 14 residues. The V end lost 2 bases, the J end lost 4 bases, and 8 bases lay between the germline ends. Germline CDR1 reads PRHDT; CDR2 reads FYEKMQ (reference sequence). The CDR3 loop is CASSLKAGTGELFF. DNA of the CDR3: TGTGCCAGCAGCTTAAAGGCAGGCACCGGGGAGCTGTTTTTT.

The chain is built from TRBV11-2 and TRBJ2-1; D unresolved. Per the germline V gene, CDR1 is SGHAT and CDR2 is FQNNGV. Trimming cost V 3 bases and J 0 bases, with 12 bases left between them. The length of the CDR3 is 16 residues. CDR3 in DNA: TGTGCCAGCAGCTTCGACTTAAGGAGCTCCTACAATGAGCAGTTCTTC. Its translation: CASSFDLRSSYNEQFF.

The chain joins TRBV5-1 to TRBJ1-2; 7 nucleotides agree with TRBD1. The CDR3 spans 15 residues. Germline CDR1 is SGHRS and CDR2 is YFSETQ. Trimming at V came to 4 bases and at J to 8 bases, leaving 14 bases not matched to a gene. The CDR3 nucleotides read TGCGCCAGCAGCCCGACGACAGGGCTTTCGGAAGGCTACACCTTC. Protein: CASSPTTGLSEGYTF.

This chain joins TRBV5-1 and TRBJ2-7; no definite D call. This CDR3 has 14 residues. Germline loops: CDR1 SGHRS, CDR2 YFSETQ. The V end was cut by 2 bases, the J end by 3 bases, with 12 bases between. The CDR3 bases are TGCGCCAGCAGCTTCAATGCACCAGACTACGAGCAGTACTTC. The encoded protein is CASSFNAPDYEQYF.

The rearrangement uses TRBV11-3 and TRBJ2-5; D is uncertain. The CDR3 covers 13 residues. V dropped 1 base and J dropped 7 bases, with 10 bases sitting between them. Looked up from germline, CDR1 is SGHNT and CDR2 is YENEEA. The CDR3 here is CASSLGATGTQYF. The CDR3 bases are TGTGCCAGCAGCTTAGGCGCCACGGGGACCCAGTACTTC. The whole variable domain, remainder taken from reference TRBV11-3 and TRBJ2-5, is EAGVVQSPRYKIIEKKQPVAFWCNPISGHNTLYWYLQNLGQGPELLIRYENEEAVDDSQLPKDRFSAERLKGVDSTLKIQPAELGDSAVYLCASSLGATGTQYFGPGTRLLVL.

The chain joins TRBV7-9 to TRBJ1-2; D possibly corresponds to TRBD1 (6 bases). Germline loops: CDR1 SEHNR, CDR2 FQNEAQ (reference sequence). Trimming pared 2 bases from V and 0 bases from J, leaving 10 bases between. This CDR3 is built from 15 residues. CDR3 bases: TGTGCCAGCAGCTTATGGAGGGGGGCTAACTATGGCTACACCTTC. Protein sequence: CASSLWRGANYGYTF. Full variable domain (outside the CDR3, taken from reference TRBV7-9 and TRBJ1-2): DTGVSQNPRHKITKRGQNVTFRCDPISEHNRLYWYRQTLGQGPEFLTYFQNEAQLEKSRLLSDRFSAERPKGSFSTLEIQRTEQGDSAMYLCASSLWRGANYGYTFGSGTRLTVV.

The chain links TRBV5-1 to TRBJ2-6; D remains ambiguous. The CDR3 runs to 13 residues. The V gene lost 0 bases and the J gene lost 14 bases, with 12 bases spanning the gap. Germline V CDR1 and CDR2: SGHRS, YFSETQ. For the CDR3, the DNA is TGCGCCAGCAGCTTGGACGGAAACTCTCTCCTGACTTTC. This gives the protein CASSLDGNSLLTF.

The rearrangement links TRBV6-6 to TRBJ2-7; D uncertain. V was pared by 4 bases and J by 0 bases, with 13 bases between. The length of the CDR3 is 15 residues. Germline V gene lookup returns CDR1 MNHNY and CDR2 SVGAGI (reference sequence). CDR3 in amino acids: CASSSIGQSSYEQYF. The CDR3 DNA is TGTGCCAGCAGTTCAATAGGGCAGAGCTCCTACGAGCAGTACTTC.

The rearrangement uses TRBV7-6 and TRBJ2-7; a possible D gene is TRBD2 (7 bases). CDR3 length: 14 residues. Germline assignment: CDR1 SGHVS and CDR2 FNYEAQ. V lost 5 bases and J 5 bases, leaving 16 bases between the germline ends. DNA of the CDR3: TGTGCCAGCAGCCCTGGGGGGGGCCGCGACGAGCAGTACTTC. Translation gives CASSPGGGRDEQYF. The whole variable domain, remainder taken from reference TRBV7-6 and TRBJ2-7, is GAGVSQSPRYKVTKRGQDVALRCDPISGHVSLYWYRQALGQGPEFLTYFNYEAQQDKSGLPNDRFSAERPEGSISTLTIQRTEQRDSAMYRCASSPGGGRDEQYFGPGTRLTVT.

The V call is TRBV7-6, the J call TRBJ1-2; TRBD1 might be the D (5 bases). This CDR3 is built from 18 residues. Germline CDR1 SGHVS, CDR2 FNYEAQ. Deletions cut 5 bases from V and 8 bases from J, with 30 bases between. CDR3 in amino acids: CASSRFGGSTDQSGGYTF. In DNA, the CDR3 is TGTGCCAGCAGCCGATTCGGGGGTTCAACCGATCAATCAGGAGGCTACACCTTC.

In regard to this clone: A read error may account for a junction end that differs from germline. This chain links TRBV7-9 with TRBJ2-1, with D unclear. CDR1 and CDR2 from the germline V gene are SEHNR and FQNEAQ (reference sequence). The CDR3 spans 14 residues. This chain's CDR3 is CASSLGSPYTEQFF. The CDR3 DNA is TGTGCCAGCAGCTTAGGTTCCCCGTACACTGAGCAGTTCTTC.

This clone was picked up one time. DNA of the CDR3: TGTGCCAGCAGCCTAAACCCCCCAGGCATGGAGCAGTACTTC. It is translated as CASSLNPPGMEQYF. The chain recombines TRBV6-1 with TRBJ2-7; unclear D gene. Germline assignment: CDR1 MNHNS and CDR2 SASEGT. V gave up 6 bases and J gave up 7 bases, with 19 bases separating them. This CDR3 comprises 14 residues.

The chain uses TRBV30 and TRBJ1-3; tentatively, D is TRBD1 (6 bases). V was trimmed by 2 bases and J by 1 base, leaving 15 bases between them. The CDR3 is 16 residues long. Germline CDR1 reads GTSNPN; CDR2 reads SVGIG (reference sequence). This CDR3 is CAWSQGRGQSGNTIYF. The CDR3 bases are TGTGCCTGGAGTCAGGGCAGGGGACAATCTGGAAACACCATATATTTT.

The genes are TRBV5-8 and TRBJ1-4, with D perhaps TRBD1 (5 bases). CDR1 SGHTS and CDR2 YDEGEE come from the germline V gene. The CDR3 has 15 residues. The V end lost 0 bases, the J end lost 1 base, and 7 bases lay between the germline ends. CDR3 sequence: CASSLGQRTNEKLFF. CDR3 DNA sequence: TGTGCCAGCAGCTTGGGACAGAGAACTAATGAAAAACTGTTTTTT.

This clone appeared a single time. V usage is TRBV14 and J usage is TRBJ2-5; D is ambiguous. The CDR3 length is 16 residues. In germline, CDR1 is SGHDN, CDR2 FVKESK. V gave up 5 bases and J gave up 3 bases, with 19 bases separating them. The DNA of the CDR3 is TGTGCCAGCAGCTTCCGACTGACTGCCACTGAAGAGACCCAGTACTTC. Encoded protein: CASSFRLTATEETQYF.

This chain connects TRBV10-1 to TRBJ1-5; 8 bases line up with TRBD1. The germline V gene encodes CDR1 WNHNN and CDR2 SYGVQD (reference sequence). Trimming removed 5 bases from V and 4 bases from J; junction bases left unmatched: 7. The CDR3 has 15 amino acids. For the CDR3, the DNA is TGCGCCAGCAGTACCGGACAGGGCACTAATCAGCCCCAGCATTTT. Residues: CASSTGQGTNQPQHF.

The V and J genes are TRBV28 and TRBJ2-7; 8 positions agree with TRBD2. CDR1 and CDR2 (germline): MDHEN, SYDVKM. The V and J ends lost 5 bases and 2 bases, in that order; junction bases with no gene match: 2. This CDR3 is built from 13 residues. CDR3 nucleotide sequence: TGTGCCAGCAGTCTAGCGGGCCCCTACGAGCAGTACTTC. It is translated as CASSLAGPYEQYF.

The CDR3 DNA reads TGCAGCGTCCCAAAAAACAATGAGCAGTTCTTC. Translated: CSVPKNNEQFF. The rearrangement joins TRBV29-1 to TRBJ2-1; unclear D gene. Deletions cut 6 bases from V and 5 bases from J, with 8 bases between. The CDR3 covers 11 residues. Germline V gene sequence: CDR1 SQVTM, CDR2 ANQGSEA.

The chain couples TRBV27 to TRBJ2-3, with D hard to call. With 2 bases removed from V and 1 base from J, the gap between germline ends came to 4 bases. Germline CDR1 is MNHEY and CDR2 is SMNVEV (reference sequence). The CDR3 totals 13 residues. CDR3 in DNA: TGTGCCAGCAGTTTAATGGGCACAGATACGCAGTATTTT. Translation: CASSLMGTDTQYF.

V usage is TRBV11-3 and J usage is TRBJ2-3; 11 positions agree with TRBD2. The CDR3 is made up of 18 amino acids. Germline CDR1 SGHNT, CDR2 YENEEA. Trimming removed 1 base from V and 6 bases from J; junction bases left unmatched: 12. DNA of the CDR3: TGTGCCAGCAGCTTAGGACCCCCGGGGACTAGCGGAGGGGATACGCAGTATTTT. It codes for CASSLGPPGTSGGDTQYF.